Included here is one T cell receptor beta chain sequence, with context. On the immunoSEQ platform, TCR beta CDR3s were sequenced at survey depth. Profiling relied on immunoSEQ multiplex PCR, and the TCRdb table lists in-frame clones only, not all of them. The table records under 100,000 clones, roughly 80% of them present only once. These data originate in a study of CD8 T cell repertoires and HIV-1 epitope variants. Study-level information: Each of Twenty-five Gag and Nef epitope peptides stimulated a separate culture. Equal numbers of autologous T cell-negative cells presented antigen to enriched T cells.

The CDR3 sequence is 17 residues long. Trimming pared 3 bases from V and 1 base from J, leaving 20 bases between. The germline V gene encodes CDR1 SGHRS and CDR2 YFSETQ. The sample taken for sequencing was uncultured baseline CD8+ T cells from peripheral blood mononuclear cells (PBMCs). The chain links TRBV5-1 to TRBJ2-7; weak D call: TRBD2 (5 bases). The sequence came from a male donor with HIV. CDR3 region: CASSSPLSGKGSYEQYF. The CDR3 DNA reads TGCGCCAGCAGCTCTCCCCTAAGCGGAAAAGGGTCCTACGAGCAGTACTTC.